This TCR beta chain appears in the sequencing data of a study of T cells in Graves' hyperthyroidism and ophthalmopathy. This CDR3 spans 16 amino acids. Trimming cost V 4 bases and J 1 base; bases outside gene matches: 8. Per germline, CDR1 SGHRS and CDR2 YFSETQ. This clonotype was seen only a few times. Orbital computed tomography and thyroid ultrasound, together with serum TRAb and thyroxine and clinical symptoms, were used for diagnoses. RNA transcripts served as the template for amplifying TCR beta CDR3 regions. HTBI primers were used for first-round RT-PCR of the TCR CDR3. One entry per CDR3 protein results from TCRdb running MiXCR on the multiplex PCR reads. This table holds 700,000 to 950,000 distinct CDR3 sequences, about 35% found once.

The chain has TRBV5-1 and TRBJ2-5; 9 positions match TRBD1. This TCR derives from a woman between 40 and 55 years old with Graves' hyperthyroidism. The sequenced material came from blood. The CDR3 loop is CASSTTGTGIQETQYF. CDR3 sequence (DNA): TGCGCCAGCAGCACCACCGGGACAGGGATCCAAGAGACCCAGTACTTC.